Listed here are 14 T cell receptor beta chains from one sample, sequenced in a study of blood T cell repertoires in COVID-19. Assay used: immunoSEQ multiplex PCR; TCRdb lists only in-frame clones, some missing. The data show fewer than 350,000 clones, under 90% seen once. Input material: peripheral blood. The receptors derive from a woman in her sixties with active or convalescent COVID-19.

The V gene is TRBV18, the J gene TRBJ2-7, with 8 positions matching TRBD1. The trim removed 3 bases at V and 3 bases at J, leaving 4 bases unmatched. The V gene's germline CDR1 is KGHSH and CDR2 LQKENI. The CDR3 covers 14 residues. DNA of the CDR3: TGTGCCAGCTCACCCGACAGGGGAAGCTACGAGCAGTACTTC. This sequence encodes CASSPDRGSYEQYF.

J is TRBJ1-6 and V is TRBV7-9; D is perhaps TRBD1 (6 bases). CDR1 and CDR2 from the germline V gene are SEHNR and FQNEAQ (reference sequence). Trimming cost V 1 base and J 10 bases, with 11 bases left between them. The CDR3 has 14 amino acids. In DNA form, the CDR3 reads TGTGCCAGCAGCTTAGACAGGGTTGGCTCACCCCTCCACTTT. Translating gives CASSLDRVGSPLHF.

The chain employs TRBV7-3 and TRBJ2-5, with TRBD2 matching over 12 bases. This CDR3 is built from 16 residues. The germline gives CDR1 SGHTA, CDR2 FQGTGA. V shed 5 bases, J shed 0 bases, and the junction held 4 bases outside the gene matches. CDR3 loop: CASSLGLAGHQETQYF. In DNA form, the CDR3 reads TGTGCCAGCAGCCTCGGACTAGCGGGGCACCAAGAGACCCAGTACTTC. Based on the CDR3 plus reference TRBV7-3 and TRBJ2-5, the full variable domain is GAGVSQTPSNKVTEKGKYVELRCDPISGHTALYWYRQSLGQGPEFLIYFQGTGAADDSGLPNDRFFAVRPEGSVSTLKIQRTERGDSAVYLCASSLGLAGHQETQYFGPGTRLLVL.

The rearrangement uses TRBV11-2 and TRBJ2-3; 9 bases map to TRBD1. Germline assignment: CDR1 SGHAT and CDR2 FQNNGV. The length of the CDR3 is 15 residues. Trimming at V came to 5 bases and at J to 5 bases, leaving 8 bases not matched to a gene. CDR3 coding DNA: TGTGCCAGCAGCCCCGGACAGGGGCGACTAGATACGCAGTATTTT. It codes for CASSPGQGRLDTQYF.

The rearrangement uses TRBV10-3 and TRBJ1-2; D is unclear. CDR1 is ENHRY and CDR2 is SYGVKD in the germline V gene. This CDR3 is built from 12 residues. V was pared by 8 bases and J by 3 bases, with 10 bases between. CDR3 DNA sequence: TGTGCCATCGGTCCGGTAGACTATGGCTACACCTTC. Protein sequence: CAIGPVDYGYTF.

The chain uses TRBV19 and TRBJ1-2; D unclear. Germline V gene data show CDR1 as LNHDA and CDR2 as SQIVND (reference sequence). The V end lost 5 bases, the J end lost 4 bases, and 14 bases lay between the germline ends. The CDR3 runs to 14 residues. For the CDR3, the DNA is TGTGCCAGTAGTGCAACAGCGGGGTTCTATGGCTACACCTTC. Amino acid sequence: CASSATAGFYGYTF.

This sequence joins TRBV2 and TRBJ2-2; D possibly corresponds to TRBD2 (6 bases). This CDR3 is built from 16 residues. Trimming removed 0 bases at V and 5 bases at J, with 13 bases between. Looked up from germline, CDR1 is SNHLY and CDR2 is FYNNEI. For the CDR3, the DNA is TGTGCCAGCAGTGAAGCGTGGGGGGAACCAACCGGGGAGCTGTTTTTT. Translated: CASSEAWGEPTGELFF.

The chain couples TRBV11-2 to TRBJ1-6; TRBD1 matches 7 bases. The trim removed 6 bases at V and 6 bases at J, leaving 8 bases unmatched. Germline lookup yields CDR1 SGHAT and CDR2 FQNNGV. The CDR3 extends over 15 amino acids. The CDR3 here is CASRVGTAGNSPLHF. DNA for the CDR3: TGTGCCAGCAGAGTTGGGACAGCGGGTAATTCACCCCTCCACTTT.

J is TRBJ1-2 and V is TRBV18; the D gene is possibly TRBD1 (5 bases). The V gene lost 1 base and the J gene lost 8 bases, with 11 bases spanning the gap. The CDR3 has 13 residues. In germline, CDR1 is KGHSH, CDR2 LQKENI. CDR3 sequence (DNA): TGTGCCAGCTCACCACTGGGCAGGGAAGGCTACACCTTC. Amino acid sequence: CASSPLGREGYTF.

The rearrangement joins TRBV6-5 to TRBJ2-2; D call uncertain. There are 13 residues in the CDR3. With 6 bases removed from V and 4 bases from J, the gap between germline ends came to 9 bases. In germline, CDR1 is MNHEY, CDR2 SVGAGI. The CDR3 DNA reads as TGTGCCAGCAGCCTACACAGCACCGGGGAGCTGTTTTTT. Translation gives CASSLHSTGELFF.

This chain links TRBV6-5 with TRBJ1-3; D might be TRBD1 (5 bases). This CDR3 region has 15 residues. CDR1 MNHEY and CDR2 SVGAGI come from the germline V gene. V shed 6 bases and J shed 0 bases, with 12 bases lying between them. The CDR3 loop is CASRLGRNSGNTIYF. For the CDR3, the DNA is TGTGCCAGCAGATTGGGGCGTAACTCTGGAAACACCATATATTTT.

Here the CDR3 DNA reads TGTGCCAGCAGCTTGACAGGGGAAGGCGGGGAGCTGTTTTTT. This translates into CASSLTGEGGELFF. This chain connects TRBV7-9 to TRBJ2-2; 8 bases map to TRBD1. Germline loops: CDR1 SEHNR, CDR2 FQNEAQ (reference sequence). J was trimmed by 7 bases and V by 3 bases; bases with no gene match: 4. The CDR3 is 14 residues long.

The rearrangement joins TRBV2 to TRBJ2-5, with 7 bases matching TRBD2. The CDR3 consists of 17 residues. Germline V lookup: CDR1 SNHLY, CDR2 FYNNEI. V shed 2 bases, J shed 6 bases, and the junction held 15 bases outside the gene matches. In DNA form, the CDR3 reads TGTGCCAGCAGTGAATCTATAGCGGGCGGAGGAGGAAAGACCCAGTACTTC. Protein: CASSESIAGGGGKTQYF.

This chain connects TRBV2 to TRBJ1-5; TRBD1 matches 9 bases. CDR3 size: 14 residues. Trimming at V came to 6 bases and at J to 7 bases, leaving 7 bases not matched to a gene. Germline CDR1 is SNHLY and CDR2 is FYNNEI. In DNA form, the CDR3 reads TGTGCCAGCAGAGGGACAGGGAAGGAACAGCCCCAGCATTTT. Its protein product is CASRGTGKEQPQHF.